The source of this T cell receptor (beta chain) is a study of T cells after yellow fever vaccination. TCRdb recomputed calls from the 5' RACE reads with MiXCR, one row per CDR3 protein. The sample lists over 100,000 distinct CDR3 sequences; more than 7.5% were seen once. This clonotype was counted only a few times. The length of the CDR3 is 15 residues. The V segment lost 5 bases and the J segment 2 bases; nucleotides outside the gene matches: 7. CDR1 LNHNV and CDR2 YYDKDF come from the germline V gene (reference sequence). The rearrangement uses TRBV15 and TRBJ2-3, with TRBD1 matching over 7 bases. The clonotype originates from a man between 25 and 39 years old who received the YFV17D yellow fever vaccine. The sample was CD8+ T cells sorted from PBMCs, taken 45 days after the yellow fever booster vaccination. The CDR3 region has the DNA TGTGCCACCAGCGCAGGGGGTTTACTCACAGATACGCAGTATTTT. Its translation is CATSAGGLLTDTQYF.